This T cell receptor beta chain was retrieved from a study of cytomegalovirus exposure and HLA in healthy donors. The donors were members of the validation cohort comprising over 90 subjects, separate from the roughly 670-subject first cohort. Notes on this clone: Its cognate antigen is unknown.

Notes on the study in general: Rare TCR sequences dominated, though some public TCRs recurred in many donors. Among the CMV-associated chains, three were confirmed in vitro as specific for CMV antigens. Subsequent analysis of the approximately 110 validation repertoires found a tendency for first-cohort TCR clusters to co-occur.

The repertoire was sequenced with immunoSEQ multiplex PCR; TCRdb's copy has only in-frame clones and lacks some. The sample lists 50,000 or so clones, roughly nine tenths occurring once. The CDR3 covers 15 residues. Germline V lookup: CDR1 KGHSH, CDR2 LQKENI. V dropped 1 base and J dropped 2 bases, with 8 bases sitting between them. The J gene is TRBJ2-2, the V gene TRBV18, with TRBD1 as a possible D gene (6 bases). This receptor was obtained from a woman in her twenties or thirties in good health and CMV-seronegative. Sequencing was performed on PBMCs. The CDR3 loop is CASSPLGGNTGELFF. CDR3 DNA: TGTGCCAGCTCACCACTAGGGGGTAACACCGGGGAGCTGTTTTTT.